This TCR beta chain was obtained from a study of cytomegalovirus exposure and HLA in healthy donors. A single count supports this clone. V was clipped by 9 bases and J by 3 bases; unmatched bases: 7. Looked up from germline, CDR1 is MDHEN and CDR2 is SYDVKM. This CDR3 is built from 14 residues. Both 60 Vbeta primers and 13 Jbeta primers went into the PCR. Method: immunoSEQ multiplex PCR; TCRdb's copy keeps in-frame clones and lacks some. Among approximately 140,000 clones listed, 70% to 80% were seen once. The source is a human donor in good health. The chain employs TRBV28 and TRBJ1-5; 8 bases agree with TRBD1. Sequencing input: PBMCs. CDR3 nucleotide sequence: TGTGCCAGACCACAGGGGGTCCCCAATCAGCCCCAGCATTTT. Its translation is CARPQGVPNQPQHF. Based on the CDR3 plus reference TRBV28 and TRBJ1-5, the full variable domain is DVKVTQSSRYLVKRTGEKVFLECVQDMDHENMFWYRQDPGLGLRLIYFSYDVKMKEKGDIPEGYSVSREKKERFSLILESASTNQTSMYLCARPQGVPNQPQHFGDGTRLSIL.